This record covers a single TCR beta chain. This CDR3 has 15 residues. Germline values: CDR1 SGHNT, CDR2 YYREEE (reference sequence). Trimming took 3 bases from V and 11 from J; bases not matched to a gene: 14. Though nominally healthy at sampling, donors likely had unrecorded immune exposures. PCR amplification relied on 60 Vbeta primers (plus 13 Jbeta primers). Repertoires were generated with immunoSEQ multiplex PCR, while TCRdb's copy carries only in-frame clones and drops some. Among 150,000 to 200,000 clones listed, approximately 84% were seen once. The source of the sample is a study of cytomegalovirus exposure and HLA in healthy donors. For the study at large: The Caucasian-associated ancestry cluster held around 81% of more than 350 genotyped donors.

V is TRBV5-4 and J is TRBJ1-1; 9 bases are a match to TRBD1. The sample was PBMCs. The origin of this receptor is a boy between 5 and 17 years old in good health and CMV-seronegative. The CDR3 protein is CASSWGTGTGSWAFF. DNA of the CDR3: TGTGCCAGCAGCTGGGGGACCGGGACAGGGAGTTGGGCTTTCTTT. Complete variable domain (other parts from reference TRBV5-4 and TRBJ1-1): ETGVTQSPTHLIKTRGQQVTLRCSSQSGHNTVSWYQQALGQGPQFIFQYYREEENGRGNFPPRFSGLQFPNYSSELNVNALELDDSALYLCASSWGTGTGSWAFFGQGTRLTVV.